The 7 T cell receptor beta chains below were found in one sample sequenced in a study of resident and recirculating memory T cells in vitiligo. Profiling relied on immunoSEQ multiplex PCR, and the TCRdb table lists in-frame clones only, not all of them. The data contain more than 70,000 clones, under 95% of them singletons. Material: blood. All receptors come from a male donor with vitiligo.

The chain employs TRBV7-2 and TRBJ1-5, with a tentative D call TRBD1 (6 bases). CDR1 and CDR2 from the germline V gene are SGHTA and FQGNSA. V was pared by 0 bases and J by 11 bases, with 20 bases between. The CDR3 runs to 16 residues. The CDR3 protein is CASSLAAGQTQSAQHF. The DNA for the CDR3 is TGTGCCAGCAGCTTAGCGGCAGGACAGACCCAATCAGCCCAGCATTTT.

The chain joins TRBV5-6 to TRBJ1-1, with 9 bases fitting TRBD1. Germline V gene lookup returns CDR1 SGHDT and CDR2 YYEEEE. CDR3 size: 15 residues. V trimming: 2 bases; J trimming: 2 bases; junction bases outside the gene matches: 4. The CDR3 loop is CASSLPGQGNTEAFF. CDR3 coding DNA: TGTGCCAGCAGCTTACCGGGACAGGGAAACACTGAAGCTTTCTTT.

The chain joins TRBV9 to TRBJ2-3; 7 nucleotides align to TRBD2. The CDR3 sequence is 12 residues long. J gave up 6 bases and V 3 bases, and 1 base lay outside the gene matches. Germline V CDR1 and CDR2: SGDLS, YYNGEE. CDR3 sequence reads: CASSGEGDTQYF. The DNA of the CDR3 is TGTGCCAGCAGCGGGGAGGGGGATACGCAGTATTTT.

In this sample, this clone turned up once. The chain carries TRBV19 and TRBJ2-6, with D maybe TRBD2 (5 bases). The CDR3 length is 17 residues. Trimming took off 7 bases at V and 1 base at J, with 17 bases between the two ends. Germline V gene data show CDR1 as LNHDA and CDR2 as SQIVND (reference sequence). DNA for the CDR3: TGTGCCAGTACCTTCATGTTCGAGGGTTCTGGGGCCAACGTCCTGACTTTC. Its translation is CASTFMFEGSGANVLTF.

The chain recombines TRBV7-2 with TRBJ1-2; no clear D. V was pared by 4 bases and J by 4 bases, with 7 bases between. The CDR3 runs to 12 residues. Germline assignment: CDR1 SGHTA and CDR2 FQGNSA. CDR3 sequence reads: CASSSDTYGYTF. CDR3 bases: TGTGCCAGCAGCTCCGACACCTATGGCTACACCTTC.

The chain carries TRBV28 and TRBJ2-2; D possibly corresponds to TRBD2 (5 bases). Trimming took 3 bases from V and 3 from J, leaving 11 bases between them. Germline V CDR1 and CDR2: MDHEN, SYDVKM. The CDR3 covers 15 residues. The CDR3 sequence: CASSFGPRDTGELFF. The DNA for the CDR3 is TGTGCCAGCAGTTTTGGGCCGCGGGACACCGGGGAGCTGTTTTTT.

The chain employs TRBV5-1 and TRBJ2-7; D perhaps matches TRBD1 (5 bases). Germline V gene data show CDR1 as SGHRS and CDR2 as YFSETQ. The CDR3 covers 15 residues. Trimming took off 0 bases at V and 2 bases at J, with 12 bases between the two ends. The CDR3 loop reads CASSLESGAAYEQYF. CDR3 sequence (DNA): TGCGCCAGCAGCTTGGAGAGTGGGGCAGCCTACGAGCAGTACTTC.